Presented here are 11 T cell receptor beta chains from one specimen sequenced in a study of cytomegalovirus exposure and HLA in healthy donors. Sequenced by immunoSEQ multiplex PCR; TCRdb stores in-frame clones only, minus some. This repertoire shows more than 85,000 clones, roughly 90% found once; its top ten account for about 2%. The sample comprised PBMCs. The receptors shown here come from a woman aged 18-29 years in good health and CMV-seronegative.

This clone was observed a few times. This sequence joins TRBV30 and TRBJ1-2; D perhaps matches TRBD1 (5 bases). The germline V gene has CDR1 GTSNPN and CDR2 SVGIG (reference sequence). Trimming took 4 bases from V and 6 from J, leaving 12 bases between them. The CDR3 is made up of 12 amino acids. This CDR3 reads CAWNVPGDGYTF. The DNA for the CDR3 is TGTGCCTGGAACGTCCCGGGGGATGGCTACACCTTC. The entire variable domain, with the rest obtained from reference TRBV30 and TRBJ1-2, is as follows: SQTIHQWPATLVQPVGSPLSLECTVEGTSNPNLYWYRQAAGRGLQLLFYSVGIGQISSEVPQNLSASRPQDRQFILSSKKLLLSDSGFYLCAWNVPGDGYTFGSGTRLTVV.

The rearrangement joins TRBV7-3 to TRBJ2-5; 7 nucleotides align to TRBD2. The CDR3 consists of 13 residues. The germline V gene has CDR1 SGHTA and CDR2 FQGTGA. V trimming: 2 bases; J trimming: 4 bases; junction bases outside the gene matches: 1. CDR3 amino acids: CASSLLAGETQYF. In DNA, the CDR3 is TGTGCCAGCAGCTTATTAGCGGGAGAGACCCAGTACTTC.

Only a few counts were recorded for this clone. The V and J genes are TRBV6-1 and TRBJ2-3, with TRBD1 matching over 9 bases. The CDR3 sequence is 15 residues long. Germline CDR1 is MNHNS and CDR2 is SASEGT. V lost 1 base, J lost 2 bases, and 1 base stayed unmatched. The CDR3 DNA reads as TGTGCCAGCAGTGAAGACAGGGGGCACACAGATACGCAGTATTTT. It is translated as CASSEDRGHTDTQYF.

This chain links TRBV27 with TRBJ2-5; 7 nucleotides line up with TRBD2. The CDR3 has 14 residues. CDR1 is MNHEY and CDR2 is SMNVEV in the germline V gene (reference sequence). V lost 3 bases to trimming and J lost 3 bases; unmatched junction nucleotides: 4. Written as DNA, the CDR3 is TGTGCCAGCAGTTTTTTGGGGGGGGAAGAGACCCAGTACTTC. Its protein is CASSFLGGEETQYF.

This rearrangement joins TRBV6-5 to TRBJ2-1, with 8 bases fitting TRBD1. J lost 6 bases, V lost 7 bases, and 2 bases had no gene match. The germline V gene has CDR1 MNHEY and CDR2 SVGAGI. The CDR3 spans 12 residues. CDR3 region: CASMDRVNEQFF. In nucleotides, the CDR3 is TGTGCCAGCATGGACAGGGTCAATGAGCAGTTCTTC.

A few counts support this clone. V is TRBV5-6 and J is TRBJ1-2, with D hard to call. This CDR3 comprises 13 residues. Germline CDR1 SGHDT, CDR2 YYEEEE. The V and J ends lost 2 bases and 9 bases respectively, with 14 bases between them. The CDR3 sequence: CASSFSPYARYTF. DNA of the CDR3: TGTGCCAGCAGCTTCTCCCCCTATGCCCGCTACACCTTC.

This clone was seen once. V gene TRBV5-6 combines with J gene TRBJ2-7; tentatively, D is TRBD2 (7 bases). The germline V and J ends were trimmed by 4 bases and 7 bases, with 21 bases remaining between them. The CDR3 has 15 residues. Germline CDR1 is SGHDT and CDR2 is YYEEEE. The CDR3 coding sequence is TGTGCCAGCAGCCCGGGGGGCAACCGCCTGGTAGAGCAGTACTTC. It translates to CASSPGGNRLVEQYF.

The V call is TRBV9, the J call TRBJ2-7, with unresolved D. CDR3 length equals 13 residues. V was cut by 0 bases and J by 3 bases, with 7 bases left in between. CDR1 SGDLS and CDR2 YYNGEE come from the germline V gene. The CDR3 sequence is CASSVESDYEQYF. The CDR3 coding sequence is TGTGCCAGCAGCGTAGAGTCAGACTACGAGCAGTACTTC.

The chain joins TRBV19 to TRBJ2-7; maybe TRBD2 (5 bases). This CDR3 comprises 14 residues. V was clipped by 4 bases and J by 2 bases, with 12 bases between them. CDR1 and CDR2 from the germline V gene are LNHDA and SQIVND (reference sequence). CDR3 amino acids: CASSKRELTYEQYF. The CDR3 bases are TGTGCCAGTAGTAAAAGGGAGTTGACCTACGAGCAGTACTTC.

The rearrangement links TRBV27 to TRBJ1-1; 7 nucleotides match TRBD1. The V segment lost 2 bases and the J segment 1 base; nucleotides outside the gene matches: 4. The CDR3 is 15 amino acids. Germline lookup yields CDR1 MNHEY and CDR2 SMNVEV (reference sequence). CDR3 DNA sequence: TGTGCCAGCAGTTTAGAGGGACAGACGAACACTGAAGCTTTCTTT. This codes for CASSLEGQTNTEAFF.

J is TRBJ2-7 and V is TRBV11-2; no reliable D call. Germline lookup yields CDR1 SGHAT and CDR2 FQNNGV. This CDR3 spans 17 amino acids. Trimming left V 5 bases short and J 1 base short, with 21 bases between. As DNA, the CDR3 is TGTGCCAGCAGCGACCGAAGGCTTGCGGCCGGTTCCTACGAGCAGTACTTC. This gives the protein CASSDRRLAAGSYEQYF. Using reference TRBV11-2 and TRBJ2-7 for the parts outside the CDR3, the full variable domain is EAGVAQSPRYKIIEKRQSVAFWCNPISGHATLYWYQQILGQGPKLLIQFQNNGVVDDSQLPKDRFSAERLKGVDSTLKIQPAKLEDSAVYLCASSDRRLAAGSYEQYFGPGTRLTVT.